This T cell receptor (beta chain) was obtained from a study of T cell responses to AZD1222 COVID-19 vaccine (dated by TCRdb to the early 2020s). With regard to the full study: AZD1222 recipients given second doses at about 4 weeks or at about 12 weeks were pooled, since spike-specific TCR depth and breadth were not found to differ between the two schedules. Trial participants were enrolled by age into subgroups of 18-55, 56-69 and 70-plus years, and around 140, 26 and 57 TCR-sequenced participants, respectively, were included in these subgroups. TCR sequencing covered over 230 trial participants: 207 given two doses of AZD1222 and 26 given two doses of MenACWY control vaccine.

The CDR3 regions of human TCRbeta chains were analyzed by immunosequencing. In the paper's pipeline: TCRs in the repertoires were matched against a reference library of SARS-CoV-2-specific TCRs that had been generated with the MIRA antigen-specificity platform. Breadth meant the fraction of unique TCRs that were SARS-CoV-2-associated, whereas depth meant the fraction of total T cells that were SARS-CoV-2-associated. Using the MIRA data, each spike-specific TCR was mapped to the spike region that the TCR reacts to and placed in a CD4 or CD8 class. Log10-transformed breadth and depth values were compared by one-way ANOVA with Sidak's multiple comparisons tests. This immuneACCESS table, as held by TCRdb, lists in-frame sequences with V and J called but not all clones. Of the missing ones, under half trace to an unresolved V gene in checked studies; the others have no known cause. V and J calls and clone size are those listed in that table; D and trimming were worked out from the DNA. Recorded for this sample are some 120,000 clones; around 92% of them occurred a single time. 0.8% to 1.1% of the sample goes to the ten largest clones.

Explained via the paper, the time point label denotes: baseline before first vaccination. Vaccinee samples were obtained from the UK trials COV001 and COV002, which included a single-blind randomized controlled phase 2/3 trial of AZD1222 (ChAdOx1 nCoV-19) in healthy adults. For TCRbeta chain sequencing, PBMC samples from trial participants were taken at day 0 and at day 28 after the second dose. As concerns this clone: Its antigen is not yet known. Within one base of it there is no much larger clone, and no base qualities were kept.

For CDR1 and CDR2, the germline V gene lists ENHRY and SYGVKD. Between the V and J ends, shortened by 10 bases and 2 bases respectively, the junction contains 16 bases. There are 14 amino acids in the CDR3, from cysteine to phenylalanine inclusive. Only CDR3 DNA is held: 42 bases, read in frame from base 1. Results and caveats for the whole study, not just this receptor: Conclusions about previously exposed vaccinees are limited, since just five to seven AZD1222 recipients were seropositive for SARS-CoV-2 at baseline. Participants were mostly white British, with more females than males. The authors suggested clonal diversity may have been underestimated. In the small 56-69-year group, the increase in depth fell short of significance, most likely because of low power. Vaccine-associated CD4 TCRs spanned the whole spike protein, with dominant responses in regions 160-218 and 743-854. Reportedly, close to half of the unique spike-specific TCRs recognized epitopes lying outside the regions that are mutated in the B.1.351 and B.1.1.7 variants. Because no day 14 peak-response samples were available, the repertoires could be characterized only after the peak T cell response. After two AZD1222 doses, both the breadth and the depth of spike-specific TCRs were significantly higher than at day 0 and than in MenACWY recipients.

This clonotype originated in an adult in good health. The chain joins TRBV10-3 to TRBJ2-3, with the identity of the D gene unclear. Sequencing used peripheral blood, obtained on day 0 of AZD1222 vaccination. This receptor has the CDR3 CATQRGMPTDTQYF. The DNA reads TGTGCCACCCAGCGTGGGATGCCCACAGATACGCAGTATTTT.